The 31 T cell receptor beta chains below all came from one sample that was sequenced in a study of identical twins. TCRdb independently ran MiXCR on the 5' RACE reads; one entry per CDR3 protein. This sample has about 660,000 distinct CDR3 sequences, with around 8.6% found just once. A further study also used this sample, focusing on yellow fever vaccine responses in identical twins.

The source material was PBMCs. Receptors were obtained from a woman under 30 in good health.

The chain uses TRBV12-3 or TRBV12-4 and TRBJ2-2; D not resolved. The CDR3 consists of 14 residues. V was shortened by 3 bases and J by 7 bases, with 12 bases between the two germline ends. This chain's CDR3 is CASSFVPMGGELFF. CDR3 bases: TGTGCCAGCAGTTTCGTCCCGATGGGCGGGGAGCTGTTTTTT.

In this sample, this clonotype turned up a few times. CDR3 protein: CSAKGTDLYNSPLHF. CDR3 coding DNA: TGCAGTGCAAAGGGGACAGACCTTTATAATTCACCCCTCCACTTT. The chain has TRBV20-1 and TRBJ1-6; 7 bases align to TRBD1. The V gene's germline CDR1 is DFQATT and CDR2 SNEGSKA (reference sequence). The CDR3 extends over 15 amino acids. V dropped 6 bases and J dropped 4; count of bases not matched to a gene: 9.

This clonotype occurred many times. The chain has TRBV10-3 and TRBJ1-3; perhaps TRBD1 as D (5 bases). Germline CDR1 and CDR2: ENHRY and SYGVKD. The ends were cut back, 4 bases at V and 2 bases at J, with 12 bases in the middle. The CDR3 spans 15 residues. As DNA, the CDR3 is TGTGCCATCAGTGGAGTTGGGGGAACTGGAAACACCATATATTTT. Translation gives CAISGVGGTGNTIYF.

This clonotype was picked up many times. This sequence joins TRBV5-1 and TRBJ1-1; 7 nucleotides match TRBD1. Trimming cost V 5 bases and J 1 base; bases outside gene matches: 5. CDR1 is SGHRS and CDR2 is YFSETQ in the germline V gene. There are 14 residues in the CDR3. CDR3 region: CASRTTGANTEAFF. In DNA form, the CDR3 reads TGCGCCAGCAGGACAACAGGGGCGAACACTGAAGCTTTCTTT. Filled out from reference TRBV5-1 and TRBJ1-1, the complete variable domain reads KAGVTQTPRYLIKTRGQQVTLSCSPISGHRSVSWYQQTPGQGLQFLFEYFSETQRNKGNFPGRFSGRQFSNSRSEMNVSTLELGDSALYLCASRTTGANTEAFFGQGTRLTVV.

This clonotype occurred a few times. The chain's CDR3 is CASSLPGLAVTDTQYF. The CDR3 DNA reads as TGTGCCAGCAGTCTACCAGGTCTAGCGGTCACAGATACGCAGTATTTT. The rearrangement joins TRBV2 to TRBJ2-3; 7 bases line up with TRBD2. The V and J ends lost 5 bases and 2 bases, in that order; junction bases with no gene match: 10. The germline V gene has CDR1 SNHLY and CDR2 FYNNEI. CDR3 length: 16 residues.

This clonotype has only a few counts. The chain has TRBV6-4 and TRBJ2-3, with a weak D call TRBD1 (5 bases). Per germline, CDR1 MRHNA and CDR2 SNTAGT. Trimming removed 3 bases at V and 4 bases at J, with 14 bases between. This CDR3 is 15 amino acids long. The CDR3 sequence is CASSDQWGGSDTQYF. Written as DNA, the CDR3 is TGTGCCAGCAGTGATCAGTGGGGCGGCTCAGATACGCAGTATTTT.

The genes are TRBV7-9 and TRBJ2-7; D gene unclear. Germline CDR1 and CDR2: SEHNR and FQNEAQ (reference sequence). V was shortened by 0 bases and J by 3 bases, with 9 bases between the two germline ends. The CDR3 totals 14 residues. The CDR3, as DNA: TGTGCCAGCAGCTTAGCTGGGCACAACTACGAGCAGTACTTC. Its translation is CASSLAGHNYEQYF. Full variable domain (rest looked up from reference TRBV7-9 and TRBJ2-7): DTGVSQNPRHKITKRGQNVTFRCDPISEHNRLYWYRQTLGQGPEFLTYFQNEAQLEKSRLLSDRFSAERPKGSFSTLEIQRTEQGDSAMYLCASSLAGHNYEQYFGPGTRLTVT.

This clonotype came up many times. The V call is TRBV29-1, the J call TRBJ2-1; 12 bases align to TRBD2. This CDR3 region has 16 residues. In germline, CDR1 is SQVTM, CDR2 ANQGSEA. J gave up 6 bases and V 4 bases, and 10 bases lay outside the gene matches. DNA of the CDR3: TGCAGCGTTGTACTAGCGGGGGGACTCCCCAGCAATGAGCAGTTCTTC. This sequence encodes CSVVLAGGLPSNEQFF.

This clonotype was detected only a few times. V gene TRBV18 combines with J gene TRBJ2-5, with a tentative D call TRBD1 (6 bases). CDR3 length: 16 residues. V was trimmed by 3 bases and J by 5 bases, leaving 19 bases between them. CDR1 is KGHSH and CDR2 is LQKENI in the germline V gene. The CDR3, as DNA: TGTGCCAGCTCACCTCGACAGGCCCACGGTAGGGAGACCCAGTACTTC. Translating gives CASSPRQAHGRETQYF.

Only a few counts were recorded for this clonotype. The chain recombines TRBV5-1 with TRBJ2-3; no clear D. This CDR3 contains 13 residues. V dropped 0 bases and J dropped 5 bases, with 7 bases sitting between them. Germline CDR1 SGHRS, CDR2 YFSETQ. In DNA form, the CDR3 reads TGCGCCAGCAGCTTGGCGGTTGGAGATACGCAGTATTTT. Residues: CASSLAVGDTQYF.

This clonotype came up a few times. The chain combines TRBV11-3 with TRBJ2-1; tentatively, D is TRBD2 (5 bases). Trimming cost V 5 bases and J 7 bases, with 9 bases left between them. Germline values: CDR1 SGHNT, CDR2 YENEEA. The length of the CDR3 is 12 residues. CDR3 nucleotides: TGTGCCAGCAGCCGGGGTATGAATGAGCAGTTCTTC. This codes for CASSRGMNEQFF.

This clonotype occurred many times. The chain recombines TRBV20-1 with TRBJ2-5, with TRBD2 matching 12 bases. This CDR3 spans 14 amino acids. The V gene end was trimmed by 5 bases and the J gene end by 6 bases; junction bases not matched to a gene: 7. Germline lookup yields CDR1 DFQATT and CDR2 SNEGSKA (reference sequence). The CDR3 loop reads CSAELAGGPKTQYF. CDR3 nucleotide sequence: TGCAGTGCTGAGCTAGCGGGGGGGCCGAAGACCCAGTACTTC.

This clonotype occurred many times. This sequence joins TRBV29-1 and TRBJ2-2, with D unclear. The CDR3 covers 13 residues. Germline V gene data show CDR1 as SQVTM and CDR2 as ANQGSEA. Trimming pared 2 bases from V and 1 base from J, leaving 5 bases between. In DNA, the CDR3 is TGCAGCGTTGAACAGGTGAACACCGGGGAGCTGTTTTTT. Protein sequence: CSVEQVNTGELFF.

This clonotype has a count of ten or more. This sequence joins TRBV11-2 and TRBJ2-3, with no clear D. CDR3 length equals 14 residues. Germline CDR1 and CDR2: SGHAT and FQNNGV. Trimming left V 0 bases short and J 3 bases short, with 7 bases between. Here the CDR3 reads CASSLEVGTDTQYF. The CDR3 region has the DNA TGTGCCAGCAGCTTAGAAGTCGGAACAGATACGCAGTATTTT. The full variable domain, with the rest looked up from reference TRBV11-2 and TRBJ2-3, is EAGVAQSPRYKIIEKRQSVAFWCNPISGHATLYWYQQILGQGPKLLIQFQNNGVVDDSQLPKDRFSAERLKGVDSTLKIQPAKLEDSAVYLCASSLEVGTDTQYFGPGTRLTVL.

This chain joins TRBV30 and TRBJ2-1; no clear D gene. The CDR3 has 11 residues. CDR1 is GTSNPN and CDR2 is SVGIG in the germline V gene (reference sequence). Trimming took off 1 base at V and 10 bases at J, with 8 bases between the two ends. This CDR3 is CAWSETTEQFF. The CDR3 DNA reads TGTGCCTGGAGTGAAACTACCGAGCAGTTCTTC.

CDR3 nucleotides: TGCGCCAGCACCCCAATCCCGGGACAACAAGAGACCCAGTACTTC. Protein sequence: CASTPIPGQQETQYF. The chain couples TRBV5-1 to TRBJ2-5, with D possibly being TRBD1 (6 bases). Trimming stripped 6 bases from V and 2 bases from J, with 17 bases between. Germline values: CDR1 SGHRS, CDR2 YFSETQ. The CDR3 has 15 amino acids.

This clonotype was seen a few times. The gene calls are TRBV15 and TRBJ2-5; TRBD1 agrees at 10 bases. This CDR3 comprises 16 residues. Germline V gives CDR1 LNHNV, CDR2 YYDKDF (reference sequence). After removal of 3 bases from V and 5 bases from J, the junction contained 9 bases not matched to a gene. The chain's CDR3 is CATSSLRQGARETQYF. As DNA, the CDR3 is TGTGCCACCAGCAGCCTAAGACAGGGGGCGCGTGAGACCCAGTACTTC.

This clonotype has a count of ten or more. The chain couples TRBV6-1 to TRBJ2-7, with 7 positions matching TRBD1. Germline trimming cut 3 bases from V and 1 base from J; bases unmatched to any gene: 12. Germline CDR1 reads MNHNS; CDR2 reads SASEGT. The CDR3 totals 17 residues. CDR3 sequence reads: CASSDPQGPQRSYEQYF. The CDR3 DNA reads as TGTGCCAGCAGTGACCCACAGGGGCCCCAAAGGTCCTACGAGCAGTACTTC.

The CDR3 nucleotides are TGTGCCAGCAGTTTGATACAGGGAGGGGCCAAAAACATTCAGTACTTC. Protein sequence: CASSLIQGGAKNIQYF. The chain combines TRBV28 with TRBJ2-4; possible D gene TRBD2, 7 bases. CDR1 and CDR2 from the germline V gene are MDHEN and SYDVKM. The CDR3 is 16 residues long. Trimming left V 3 bases short and J 1 base short, with 13 bases between.

In this sample, this clonotype turned up a few times. The chain has TRBV12-3 or TRBV12-4 and TRBJ2-5, with D tentatively TRBD2 (6 bases). V was cut by 2 bases and J by 4 bases, with 11 bases left in between. The CDR3 totals 14 residues. CDR3: CASSLTGAAETQYF. CDR3 nucleotide sequence: TGTGCCAGCAGTTTAACGGGAGCGGCAGAGACCCAGTACTTC.

There are a few counts of this clonotype. The CDR3 DNA follows: TGTGCCAGCAGCTTCGGGGGACAGGTCGCCGATGGCTACACCTTC. This encodes CASSFGGQVADGYTF. The rearrangement uses TRBV7-6 and TRBJ1-2; TRBD1 aligns across 8 bases. The CDR3 is 15 residues long. Looked up from germline, CDR1 is SGHVS and CDR2 is FNYEAQ. V shed 3 bases, J shed 6 bases, and the junction held 9 bases outside the gene matches.

The sample holds many counts of this clonotype. The chain couples TRBV7-9 to TRBJ2-7; D possibly corresponds to TRBD2 (5 bases). From germline, CDR1 is SEHNR and CDR2 FQNEAQ (reference sequence). The CDR3 has 13 residues. V was shortened by 2 bases and J by 11 bases, with 16 bases between the two germline ends. CDR3 nucleotide sequence: TGTGCCAGCAGCTTACGTTTTGGGGAGAGGAAGTACTTC. Translated: CASSLRFGERKYF.

This clonotype was observed a few times. The V call is TRBV6-5, the J call TRBJ2-5; 14 nucleotides agree with TRBD2. In germline, CDR1 is MNHEY, CDR2 SVGAGI. The CDR3 is made up of 17 amino acids. V gave up 0 bases and J gave up 0 bases; unmatched junction bases: 0. The CDR3 region is CASSYSGLAGDQETQYF. DNA of the CDR3: TGTGCCAGCAGTTACTCGGGACTAGCGGGAGACCAAGAGACCCAGTACTTC.

The J gene is TRBJ2-1, the V gene TRBV20-1; 11 bases match TRBD1. With 3 bases clipped from V and 9 bases from J, the junction kept 10 bases outside the gene matches. The CDR3 has 15 residues. Germline CDR1 and CDR2: DFQATT and SNEGSKA (reference sequence). The CDR3 region has the DNA TGCAGTGCTAGGGTAGGGACAGGGGGGGGTGGTGAGCAGTTCTTC. It yields the protein CSARVGTGGGGEQFF.

The chain has TRBV6-1 and TRBJ1-6, with D possibly matching TRBD1 (6 bases). V was pared by 6 bases and J by 7 bases, with 13 bases between. The CDR3 sequence is 14 residues long. Germline CDR1 is MNHNS and CDR2 is SASEGT. The CDR3 protein is CASSAGEWNSPLHF. Here the CDR3 DNA reads TGTGCCAGCAGCGCAGGGGAGTGGAATTCACCCCTCCACTTT.

Only a few counts were recorded for this clonotype. The chain is built from TRBV27 and TRBJ2-2; D ambiguous. The CDR3 has 14 residues. Trimming took 5 bases from V and 4 from J, leaving 11 bases between them. Germline CDR1 MNHEY, CDR2 SMNVEV (reference sequence). DNA for the CDR3: TGTGCCAGCAGTATTCAGTGGGGCACCGGGGAGCTGTTTTTT. It translates to CASSIQWGTGELFF.

V gene TRBV5-1 combines with J gene TRBJ2-7, with 8 bases aligning to TRBD2. CDR3 length: 15 amino acids. J was trimmed by 7 bases and V by 3 bases; bases with no gene match: 12. The germline CDR1 and CDR2 sequences are SGHRS and YFSETQ. The CDR3 nucleotides read TGCGCCAGCAGCTGGGAGCGGGGGCAGACTCGTGAGCAGTACTTC. Its translation is CASSWERGQTREQYF. Combining the CDR3 with reference TRBV5-1 and TRBJ2-7 gives the whole variable domain KAGVTQTPRYLIKTRGQQVTLSCSPISGHRSVSWYQQTPGQGLQFLFEYFSETQRNKGNFPGRFSGRQFSNSRSEMNVSTLELGDSALYLCASSWERGQTREQYFGPGTRLTVT.

The genes are TRBV5-1 and TRBJ2-5; 13 bases are a match to TRBD2. Germline V gives CDR1 SGHRS, CDR2 YFSETQ. This CDR3 spans 19 amino acids. After removal of 4 bases from V and 1 base from J, the junction contained 13 bases not matched to a gene. The CDR3 DNA sequence: TGCGCCAGCAGCGGTGGGACTAGCGGGAACTACCGGGGCCAAGAGACCCAGTACTTC. Translation: CASSGGTSGNYRGQETQYF.

This clonotype was seen more than once but under ten times. The chain links TRBV29-1 to TRBJ2-5, with 7 bases identical to TRBD1. CDR1 and CDR2 (germline): SQVTM, ANQGSEA. The CDR3 contains 13 residues. The V gene end was trimmed by 4 bases and the J gene end by 4 bases; junction bases not matched to a gene: 6. CDR3 DNA sequence: TGCAGCGTTGGACCAAGGGGGCGAGAGACCCAGTACTTC. This gives the protein CSVGPRGRETQYF.

V is TRBV29-1 and J is TRBJ1-5, with D perhaps matching TRBD1 (5 bases). Per the germline V gene, CDR1 is SQVTM and CDR2 is ANQGSEA. Trimming removed 6 bases at V and 1 base at J, with 10 bases between. This CDR3 is 13 amino acids long. CDR3 sequence reads: CSVRQGSNQPQHF. The CDR3 region has the DNA TGCAGCGTGAGGCAGGGAAGCAATCAGCCCCAGCATTTT.

The chain couples TRBV10-3 to TRBJ2-1; D gene unclear. CDR1 is ENHRY, CDR2 SYGVKD, per germline. Trimming pared 5 bases from V and 3 bases from J, leaving 17 bases between. CDR3 length: 16 amino acids. The CDR3 nucleotides read TGTGCCATCAGTCGTCCGGAGACTGGAAACTACAATGAGCAGTTCTTC. Translation gives CAISRPETGNYNEQFF.